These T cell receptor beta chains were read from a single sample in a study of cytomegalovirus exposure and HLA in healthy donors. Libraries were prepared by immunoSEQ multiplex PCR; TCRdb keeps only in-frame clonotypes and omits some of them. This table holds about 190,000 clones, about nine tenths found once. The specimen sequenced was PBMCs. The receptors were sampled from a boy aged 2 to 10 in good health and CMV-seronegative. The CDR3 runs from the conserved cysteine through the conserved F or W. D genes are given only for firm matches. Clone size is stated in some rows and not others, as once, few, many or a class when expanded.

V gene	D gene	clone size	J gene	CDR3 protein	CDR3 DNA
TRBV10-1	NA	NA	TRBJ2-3	CASSLEHFGTDTQYF	TGCGCCAGCAGTCTAGAGCACTTCGGCACAGATACGCAGTATTTT
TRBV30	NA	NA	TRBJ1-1	CASRRTNTEAFF	TGTGCCTCAAGAAGAACTAACACTGAAGCTTTCTTT
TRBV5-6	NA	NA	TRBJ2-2	CASSLSFRVRTGELFF	TGTGCCAGCAGCTTGAGTTTCCGGGTTCGGACCGGGGAGCTGTTTTTT
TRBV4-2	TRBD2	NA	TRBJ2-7	CASSQDPAGGVLYEQYF	TGTGCCAGCAGCCAAGATCCAGCGGGAGGGGTTTTGTACGAGCAGTACTTC
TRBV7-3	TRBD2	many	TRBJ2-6	CASSLTATPSGRGSGANVLTF	TGTGCCAGCAGCTTAACGGCTACCCCTAGCGGGAGGGGCTCTGGGGCCAACGTCCTGACTTTC
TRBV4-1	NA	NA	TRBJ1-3	CASSQGVDYSGNTIYF	TGCGCCAGCAGCCAAGGCGTAGACTACTCTGGAAACACCATATATTTT
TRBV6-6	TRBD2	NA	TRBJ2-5	CASSYWDSGREETQYF	TGTGCCAGCAGTTACTGGGATAGCGGGAGGGAGGAGACCCAGTACTTC
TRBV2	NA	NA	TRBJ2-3	CASDTRSTDTQYF	TGTGCCAGCGATACGCGGAGCACAGATACGCAGTATTTT
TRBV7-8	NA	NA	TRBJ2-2	CASSLAEFPGELFF	TGTGCCAGCAGCTTAGCGGAGTTCCCCGGGGAGCTGTTTTTT
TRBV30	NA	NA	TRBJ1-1	CAWSGTMAGGAFF	TGTGCCTGGAGTGGCACTATGGCCGGCGGGGCTTTCTTT
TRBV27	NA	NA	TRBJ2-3	CASSPRVGRVPDTQYF	TGTGCCAGCAGTCCCAGGGTGGGTCGGGTTCCAGATACGCAGTATTTT
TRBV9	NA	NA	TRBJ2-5	CASSAEVRGTQYF	TGTGCCAGCAGCGCAGAGGTCCGTGGGACCCAGTACTTC
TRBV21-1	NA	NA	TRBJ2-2	CASSHYSSDGELFF	TGTGCCAGCAGCCATTACTCCTCTGACGGGGAGCTGTTTTTT
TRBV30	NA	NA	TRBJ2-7	CAWSSSAEIAYEQYF	TGTGCCTGGAGTTCATCAGCGGAGATCGCCTACGAGCAGTACTTC
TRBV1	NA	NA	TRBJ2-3	CTSSPVRGEAGAKTQYF	TGCACCAGCAGCCCGGTTCGTGGGGAGGCCGGTGCAAAGACGCAGTATTTT
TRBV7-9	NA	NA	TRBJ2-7	CASSLGGQTNSVSYEQYF	TGTGCCAGCAGCTTAGGCGGACAAACGAATAGTGTAAGCTACGAGCAGTACTTC
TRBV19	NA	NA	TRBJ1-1	CASSIRGGMNTEAFF	TGTGCCAGTAGTATTCGGGGGGGTATGAACACTGAAGCTTTCTTT
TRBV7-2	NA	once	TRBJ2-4	CASSPQGYKNIQYF	TGTGCCAGCAGCCCCCAGGGCTACAAAAACATTCAGTACTTC
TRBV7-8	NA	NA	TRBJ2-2	CASSRVSDTGELFF	TGTGCCAGCTCGCGGGTCTCGGACACCGGGGAGCTGTTTTTT
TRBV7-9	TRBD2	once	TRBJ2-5	CASSLVIGTNQETQYF	TGTGCCAGCAGCTTAGTGATAGGGACTAATCAAGAGACCCAGTACTTC
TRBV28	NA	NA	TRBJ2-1	CASRGNRVNEQFF	TGTGCCAGCAGGGGGAACAGGGTAAATGAGCAGTTCTTC
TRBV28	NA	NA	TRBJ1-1	CASRQTREAFF	TGTGCCAGCAGACAAACCCGTGAAGCTTTCTTT
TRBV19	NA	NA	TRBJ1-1	CASRGGGNTEAFF	TGTGCCAGTAGAGGGGGGGGGAACACTGAAGCTTTCTTT
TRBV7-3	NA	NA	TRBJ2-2	CASSSYTGELFF	TGTGCCAGCAGCTCCTACACCGGGGAGCTGTTTTTT
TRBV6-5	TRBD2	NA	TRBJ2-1	CASKKRGDPMDEQFF	TGTGCCAGCAAGAAGCGGGGGGATCCAATGGATGAGCAGTTCTTC
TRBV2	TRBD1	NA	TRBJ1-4	CASQGGPNEKLFF	TGTGCCAGCCAAGGGGGCCCGAATGAAAAACTGTTTTTT
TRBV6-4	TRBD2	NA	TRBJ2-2	CASVSSGGTGELFF	TGTGCCAGCGTTTCCTCGGGAGGCACCGGGGAGCTGTTTTTT
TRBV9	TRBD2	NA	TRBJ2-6	CASSAGGSGANVLTF	TGTGCCAGCAGCGCGGGGGGCTCTGGGGCCAACGTCCTGACTTTC
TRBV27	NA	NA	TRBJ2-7	CASSFGTSGAYEQYF	TGTGCCAGCAGTTTTGGTACTTCAGGGGCCTACGAGCAGTACTTC
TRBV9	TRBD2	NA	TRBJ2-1	CASSMGMGLAGAYNEQFF	TGTGCCAGCAGCATGGGGATGGGGCTAGCGGGGGCCTACAATGAGCAGTTCTTC
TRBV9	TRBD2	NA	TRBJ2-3	CASSALGTSGGDSPDTQYF	TGTGCCAGCAGCGCCCTCGGGACTAGCGGGGGTGACTCCCCAGATACGCAGTATTTT
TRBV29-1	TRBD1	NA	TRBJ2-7	CSAEGQGEVNEQYF	TGCAGCGCCGAGGGACAGGGGGAAGTTAACGAGCAGTACTTC
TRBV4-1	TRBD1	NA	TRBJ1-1	CASSISVPGQGYEGTEAFF	TGCGCCAGCAGCATAAGTGTTCCGGGACAGGGCTATGAAGGGACTGAAGCTTTCTTT
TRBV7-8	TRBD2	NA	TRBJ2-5	CASSGGLTSGAQETQYF	TGTGCCAGCAGCGGGGGGCTGACTAGCGGGGCGCAAGAGACCCAGTACTTC
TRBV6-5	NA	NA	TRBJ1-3	CATTTGNTIYF	TGTGCCACCACTACTGGAAACACCATATATTTT
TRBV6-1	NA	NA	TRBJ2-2	CASTGRTTTGELFF	TGTGCCAGCACTGGACGGACAACCACCGGGGAGCTGTTTTTT
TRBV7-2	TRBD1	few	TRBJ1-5	CASSPTGGDQPQHF	TGTGCCAGCAGCCCTACAGGGGGGGATCAGCCCCAGCATTTT
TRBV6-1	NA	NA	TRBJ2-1	CASSDPRLGYEQFF	TGTGCCAGCAGTGACCCGCGACTAGGGTATGAGCAGTTCTTC
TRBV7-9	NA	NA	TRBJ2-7	CSSSLAVAADEQYF	TGTTCCAGCAGCTTAGCGGTGGCGGCGGACGAGCAGTACTTC